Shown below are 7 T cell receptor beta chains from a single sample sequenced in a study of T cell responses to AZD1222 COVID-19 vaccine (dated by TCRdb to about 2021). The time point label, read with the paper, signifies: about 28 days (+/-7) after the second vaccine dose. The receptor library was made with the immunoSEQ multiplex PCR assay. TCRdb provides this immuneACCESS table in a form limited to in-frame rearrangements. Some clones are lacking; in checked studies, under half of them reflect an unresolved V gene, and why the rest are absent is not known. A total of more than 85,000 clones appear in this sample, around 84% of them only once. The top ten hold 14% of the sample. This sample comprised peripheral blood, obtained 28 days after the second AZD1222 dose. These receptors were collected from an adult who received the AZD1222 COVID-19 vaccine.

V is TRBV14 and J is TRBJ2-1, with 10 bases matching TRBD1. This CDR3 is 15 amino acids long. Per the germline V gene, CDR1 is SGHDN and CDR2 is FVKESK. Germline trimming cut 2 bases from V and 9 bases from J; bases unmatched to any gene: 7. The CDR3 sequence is CASSQRTGGAGEQFF. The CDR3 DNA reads TGTGCCAGCAGCCAAAGGACAGGGGGAGCCGGTGAGCAGTTCTTC.

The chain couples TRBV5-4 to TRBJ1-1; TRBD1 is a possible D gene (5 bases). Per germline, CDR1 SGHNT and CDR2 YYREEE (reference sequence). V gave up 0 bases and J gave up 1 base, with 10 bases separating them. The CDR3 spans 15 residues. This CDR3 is CASSLAGTANTEAFF. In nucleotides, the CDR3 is TGTGCCAGCAGCTTGGCCGGGACGGCGAACACTGAAGCTTTCTTT.

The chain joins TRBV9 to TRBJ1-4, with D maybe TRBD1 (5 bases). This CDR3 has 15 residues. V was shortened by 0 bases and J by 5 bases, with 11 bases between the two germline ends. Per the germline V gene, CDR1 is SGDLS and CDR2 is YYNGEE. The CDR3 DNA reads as TGTGCCAGCAGCGTAGGAAGGGGTAGGAATGAAAAACTGTTTTTT. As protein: CASSVGRGRNEKLFF. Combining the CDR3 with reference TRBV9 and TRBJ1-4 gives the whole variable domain DSGVTQTPKHLITATGQRVTLRCSPRSGDLSVYWYQQSLDQGLQFLIQYYNGEERAKGNILERFSAQQFPDLHSELNLSSLELGDSALYFCASSVGRGRNEKLFFGSGTQLSVL.

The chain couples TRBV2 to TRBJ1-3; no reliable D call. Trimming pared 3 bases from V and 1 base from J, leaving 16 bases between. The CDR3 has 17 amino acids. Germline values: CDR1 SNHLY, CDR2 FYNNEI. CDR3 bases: TGTGCCAGCAGTGAGCGGGCCTCGAGGGTATCTGGAAACACCATATATTTT. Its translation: CASSERASRVSGNTIYF.

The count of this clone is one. This CDR3 is CATARGDSYEQYF. Written as DNA, the CDR3 is TGTGCCACCGCCCGGGGGGACAGCTACGAGCAGTACTTC. The chain has TRBV27 and TRBJ2-7; tentatively, D is TRBD1 or TRBD2 (7 bases each). CDR1 is MNHEY, CDR2 SMNVEV, per germline (reference sequence). This CDR3 has 13 residues. V gave up 10 bases and J gave up 3 bases, with 16 bases separating them.

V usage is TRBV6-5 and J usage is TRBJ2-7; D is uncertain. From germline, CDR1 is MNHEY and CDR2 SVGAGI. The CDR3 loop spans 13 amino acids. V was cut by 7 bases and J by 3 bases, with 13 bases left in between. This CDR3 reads CASKPGILYEQYF. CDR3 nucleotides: TGTGCCAGCAAGCCCGGTATTCTCTACGAGCAGTACTTC.

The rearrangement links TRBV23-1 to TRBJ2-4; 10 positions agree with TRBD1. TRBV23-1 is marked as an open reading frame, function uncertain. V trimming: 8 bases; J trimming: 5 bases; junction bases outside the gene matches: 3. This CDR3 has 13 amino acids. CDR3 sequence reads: CASPGTGENIQYF. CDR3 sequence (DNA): TGCGCCAGCCCCGGGACAGGGGAAAACATTCAGTACTTC.